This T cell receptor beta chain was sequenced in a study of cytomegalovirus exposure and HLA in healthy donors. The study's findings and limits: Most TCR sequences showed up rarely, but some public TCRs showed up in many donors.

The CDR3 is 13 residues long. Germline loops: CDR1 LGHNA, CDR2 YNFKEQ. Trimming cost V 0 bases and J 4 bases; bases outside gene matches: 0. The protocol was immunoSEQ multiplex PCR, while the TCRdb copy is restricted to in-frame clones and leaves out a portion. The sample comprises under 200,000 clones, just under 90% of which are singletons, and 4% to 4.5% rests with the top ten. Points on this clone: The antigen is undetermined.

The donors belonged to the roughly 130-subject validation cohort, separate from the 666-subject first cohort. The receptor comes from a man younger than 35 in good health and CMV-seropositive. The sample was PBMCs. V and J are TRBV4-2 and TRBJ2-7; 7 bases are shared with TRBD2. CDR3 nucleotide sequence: TGTGCCAGCAGCCAAGACGGGGGGTACGAGCAGTACTTC. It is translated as CASSQDGGYEQYF.